This T cell receptor (beta chain) came from a study of OX40 agonist ivuxolimab in advanced cancers. Background on the study: Given to patients was ivuxolimab, an agonistic anti-OX40 (CD134) antibody. Participants, 82.7% male, averaged approximately 56 years of age, ranging from roughly 20 to 85. Study-level results: Among the lowest peripheral clonal expansion occurred in 0.1-3.0 mg/kg partial responders.

Only in-frame clones appear in the TCRdb table, and some are missing; sequencing was by immunoSEQ multiplex PCR. The sample has about 77,000 clones, under 90% seen once. Autoimmune disease history or systemic immunosuppression led to patient exclusion. The J segment lost 8 bases and the V segment lost 1 base, leaving 11 bases of the junction unmatched. The CDR3 totals 16 residues. CDR1 is MNHEY and CDR2 is SMNVEV in the germline V gene (reference sequence). As to this clone: Its antigen remains unidentified.

Sequenced here: CD4+ or CD8+ T cells sorted from blood, sampled in a trial of the OX40 agonist ivuxolimab. The rearrangement links TRBV27 to TRBJ1-2, with 9 positions matching TRBD1. This clonotype was obtained from an adult with an advanced solid tumor such as melanoma, head and neck, liver or kidney cancer. CDR3 amino acids: CASSLWGQGEARGYTF. CDR3 in DNA: TGTGCCAGCAGTTTATGGGGACAGGGCGAAGCGAGGGGCTACACCTTC.